The sequence of this T cell receptor beta chain was determined in a study of CD8+ T cells in alopecia areata. Extracted RNA was reverse transcribed into cDNA, the sequencing template. Repertoires were generated with immunoSEQ multiplex PCR, while TCRdb's copy carries only in-frame clones and drops some. The data show approximately 150,000 clones, approximately 60% seen once. Germline V CDR1 and CDR2: SEHNR, FQNEAQ (reference sequence). The trim removed 3 bases at V and 2 bases at J, leaving 2 bases unmatched. CDR3 size: 14 residues. Treatment: oral pan-JAK inhibitor, 5-10 mg twice daily. Individuals with alopecia areata gave both lesional scalp punch biopsies and peripheral blood for collection. Overall study results and limits: There was only one nonresponder, so it was unclear how baseline CD8+ expansion relates to response.

Only a few counts were recorded for this clone. Its target is unknown. The sequencing used CD4+ T cells sorted from blood, collected at week 24, from a patient treated with tofacitinib. The gene calls are TRBV7-9 and TRBJ2-3; TRBD2 agrees at 7 bases. This TCR derives from a human donor with alopecia areata. CDR3 region: CASSFRGVTDTQYF. CDR3 coding DNA: TGTGCCAGCAGCTTTCGGGGGGTCACAGATACGCAGTATTTT.